This TCR beta chain was identified in a study of T cells in Graves' hyperthyroidism and ophthalmopathy (dated by TCRdb to between 2017 and 2020). For the study in its entirety: To identify distinguishing TCR V-J signatures, a discovery cohort of around 100 patients was used, comprising 40 to 45 with Graves' ophthalmopathy and around 57 with stable Graves' hyperthyroidism. Whether ophthalmopathy could be predicted prospectively was tested in an independent validation cohort made up of 18 to 20 hyperthyroidism patients plus 17 patients who later progressed to ophthalmopathy. The 100 or so discovery patients were randomly split 7:3 into training and test sets. Thyroid tissue and blood T-cell repertoires from more than 5 Graves' hyperthyroidism patients were also compared in the study. Following sampling, methimazole starting at 30 mg daily was given to hyperthyroidism patients, and high-dose intravenous methylprednisolone was given to ophthalmopathy patients. The paper describes TCR Vbeta CDR3 sequencing of fewer than 150 peripheral blood samples, made up of under 50 ophthalmopathy patients, approximately 73 hyperthyroidism patients and about 17 progressor patients. The investigation overall reported the following: Blood samples also contained most of the expanded thyroid clonotypes (frequency above 0.001), which suggests that blood repertoires may reflect thyroid immune responses. A model built on a 13 V-J signature distinguished ophthalmopathy from stable hyperthyroidism, reaching around 88% sensitivity and about 81% specificity in cross-validation and 80%/75% in testing. In validation, the model predicted progression to ophthalmopathy with roughly 66% sensitivity and approximately 72% specificity, a median of about 6 months before onset. Sample size was not statistically predetermined, and blinding of investigators to group allocation was not performed.

For this clonotype: What antigen it recognizes has not been identified. A much larger clone differs by one base, so this may be a read error.

A patient counted as having stable Graves' hyperthyroidism if no progression to ophthalmopathy occurred over 18 months of follow-up. Hyperthyroidism patients were newly diagnosed, with disease duration under 2 months, and aged 18 to 65 years. The study excluded patients with uncontrolled infections, other autoimmune diseases, pregnancy or lactation. Diagnoses were established on the basis of clinical symptoms, serum thyroxine and TRAb, thyroid ultrasound, and orbital computed tomography. Total RNA was extracted using Trizol reagent, and RNA quality was assessed on an Agilent 2100 Bioanalyzer. TCR beta CDR3 regions were amplified from RNA transcripts. A first-round RT-PCR of the TCR CDR3 used the HTBI primer set with the Qiagen OneStep RT-PCR kit. The libraries were constructed in a second round of multiplex PCR and then size-selected and purified. Sequencing of the libraries was done on an Illumina HiSeq2000 using paired-end 100 bp reads. In the authors' own workflow: SOAPnuke was used to process the raw data, throwing out any read that contained adapters or uncalled bases, had a mean Phred below 15, or lacked an exact constant-primer or identifier match. High-quality paired reads were merged with COPE v1.2.5, and unique nucleotide sequences were defined as clonotypes. Clonotypes were aligned to IMGT TRBV, TRBD and TRBJ reference segments using MiTCR v1.1. Analysis was restricted to V-J combinations with a frequency above 0.0001, which covered about 99% of repertoires. A TCS score was defined as the ratio of F50 (clonal expansion) to E x V (chaos), with BLOSUM62-based TCRdist applied between CDR3 peptides within each V-J. Welch's t-statistics and random forest reduced just over 500 V-J features to 13, which were used in a naive Bayes classifier (R e1071). The similarity between thyroid and blood repertoires was quantified using the Morisita-Horn index. The public reads were run again by TCRdb, first through fastp at Q25 and then through MiXCR, and only productive beta chains were kept. For every CDR3 protein sequence, its rows merge into one entry that carries the most common genes and DNA. For this entry, the V and J calls and clone size follow TCRdb and not the study's own pipeline. In this sample the table shows 530,000 or so distinct CDR3 sequences, about 45% of which occur a single time. About 8.3% of the sample comes from the top ten.

The TCR sequence derives from a woman younger than 30 with Graves' hyperthyroidism. The sample was peripheral blood or thyroid tissue (not recorded which).

The base sequence is TGTGCCACCAGTTATGCCACCGGCCGGACCAAGAACACTGAAGCTTTCTTT. Translated, it reads CATSYATGRTKNTEAFF. The chain uses TRBV6-6 and TRBJ1-1; the D gene cannot be named for sure. CDR1 and CDR2 are read off the germline V gene (reference sequence) as MNHNY and SVGAGI. From the cysteine up to the phenylalanine, the CDR3 has a length of 17 residues. Of all the DNA, just the CDR3 is kept, 51 bases in frame from base 1.